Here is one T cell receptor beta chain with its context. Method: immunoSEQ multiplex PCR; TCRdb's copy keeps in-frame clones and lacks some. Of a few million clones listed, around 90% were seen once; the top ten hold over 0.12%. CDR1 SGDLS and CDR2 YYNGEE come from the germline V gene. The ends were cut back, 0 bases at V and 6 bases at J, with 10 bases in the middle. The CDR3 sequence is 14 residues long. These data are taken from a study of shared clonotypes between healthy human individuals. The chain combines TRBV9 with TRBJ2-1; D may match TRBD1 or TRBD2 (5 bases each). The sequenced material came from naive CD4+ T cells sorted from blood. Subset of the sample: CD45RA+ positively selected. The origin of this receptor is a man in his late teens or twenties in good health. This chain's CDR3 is CASSVEGLANEQFF. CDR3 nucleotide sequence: TGTGCCAGCAGCGTAGAGGGGCTAGCCAATGAGCAGTTCTTC. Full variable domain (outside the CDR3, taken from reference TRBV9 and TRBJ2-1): DSGVTQTPKHLITATGQRVTLRCSPRSGDLSVYWYQQSLDQGLQFLIQYYNGEERAKGNILERFSAQQFPDLHSELNLSSLELGDSALYFCASSVEGLANEQFFGPGTRLTVL.